This T cell receptor (beta chain) is drawn from a study of T cell repertoires in cytomegalovirus infection. The study, taken as a whole, reports: Clonotype analysis showed dominance of the ex vivo response by HLA-C-restricted CMV-specific TCR beta clonotypes.

Points on this clonotype: What it binds is not known.

The germline gives CDR1 LNHDA, CDR2 SQIVND (reference sequence). The CDR3 covers 15 residues. The V segment lost 3 bases and the J segment 7 bases; nucleotides outside the gene matches: 7. TCRdb used MiXCR to reprocess the reads, holding one entry per CDR3 protein. The sample lists about 570,000 distinct CDR3 sequences; 40% were seen once. The genes are TRBV19 and TRBJ2-1, with 9 bases aligning to TRBD2. The receptor's source is a human donor in good health (CMV status not recorded). Some clones in this sample may be carry-over from other donors' samples. Sequenced here: cultured PBMCs, sampled from culture after CMV antigen stimulation. DNA of the CDR3: TGTGCCAGTAGTATTAGCGGGGGTTATGCAAATGAGCAGTTCTTC. Translated, it gives CASSISGGYANEQFF.